This is a list of T cell receptor beta chains from one sample in a study of blood T cell repertoires in COVID-19. Here immunoSEQ multiplex PCR was the method, and the copy in TCRdb shows in-frame clones only, minus some. The table lists around 220,000 clones, over 75% of them singletons. The sample consisted of PBMCs or T cells enriched from blood (not recorded which). The receptors come from a woman in her 40s with acute COVID-19. The CDR3 runs from the conserved cysteine through the conserved F or W. D genes are given only for firm matches. Rows may omit the clone size; those that give it use once, few, many or a size class.

abundance	v_gene	d_gene	j_gene	CDR3aa	CDR3nt
few	TRBV9	-	TRBJ1-5	CASSVGVLDQPQHF	TGTGCCAGCAGCGTAGGAGTCCTGGATCAGCCCCAGCATTTT
-	TRBV7-6	-	TRBJ2-2	CASSLLASSTGELFF	TGTGCCAGCAGCTTACTAGCGTCATCAACCGGGGAGCTGTTTTTT
-	TRBV24-1	-	TRBJ2-1	CATSAETGGGNEQFF	TGTGCCACCAGTGCTGAAACAGGGGGGGGCAATGAGCAGTTCTTC
-	TRBV28	TRBD1	TRBJ1-1	CASSTDRKAFF	TGTGCCAGCAGTACGGACAGGAAAGCTTTCTTT
-	TRBV9	-	TRBJ1-5	CASSVGQNNQPQHF	TGTGCCAGCAGCGTAGGACAGAACAATCAGCCCCAGCATTTT
-	TRBV30	TRBD1	TRBJ1-5	CAWRTGDHQPQHF	TGTGCCTGGAGAACAGGGGATCATCAGCCCCAGCATTTT
-	TRBV19	TRBD1	TRBJ1-2	CASSSPGTGQGYTF	TGTGCCAGTAGTTCGCCCGGGACAGGGCAAGGCTACACCTTC
-	TRBV28	-	TRBJ1-4	CASSPGQSFNEKLFF	TGTGCCAGCAGTCCAGGACAGAGTTTTAATGAAAAACTGTTTTTT
-	TRBV10-3	-	TRBJ2-1	CAISGKGMDEQFF	TGTGCCATCAGTGGGAAGGGGATGGATGAGCAGTTCTTC
-	TRBV19	-	TRBJ2-7	CASSISGPYEQYF	TGTGCCAGTAGTATTAGCGGCCCCTACGAGCAGTACTTC
-	TRBV2	-	TRBJ1-6	CASSENSHNSPLHF	TGTGCCAGCAGTGAAAACAGCCATAATTCACCCCTCCACTTT
-	TRBV15	TRBD1	TRBJ1-5	CATSRTRQGDQPQHF	TGTGCCACCAGCAGGACAAGACAGGGAGATCAGCCCCAGCATTTT
-	TRBV7-3	-	TRBJ2-1	CASSPTPGLLANEQFF	TGTGCCAGCAGCCCTACCCCGGGACTGCTGGCCAATGAGCAGTTCTTC
-	TRBV5-1	TRBD1	TRBJ2-2	CASSLQGSDTGELFF	TGCGCCAGCAGCTTACAGGGGTCAGACACCGGGGAGCTGTTTTTT
-	TRBV7-6	-	TRBJ2-2	CASSPDRNTGELFF	TGTGCCAGCAGCCCCGACAGGAACACCGGGGAGCTGTTTTTT
-	TRBV19	TRBD1	TRBJ1-5	CASSAQQGAGQPQHF	TGTGCCAGTAGTGCCCAACAGGGGGCTGGGCAGCCCCAGCATTTT
once	TRBV18	TRBD2	TRBJ2-3	CASSPTSGRGTDTQYF	TGTGCCAGCTCACCTACTAGCGGGAGGGGCACAGATACGCAGTATTTT
-	TRBV29-1	-	TRBJ1-1	CSVVLATEAFF	TGCAGCGTTGTTTTGGCCACTGAAGCTTTCTTT
few	TRBV30	-	TRBJ1-2	CAWTTGGGWNYGYTF	TGTGCCTGGACAACCGGGGGAGGTTGGAACTATGGCTACACCTTC
-	TRBV5-1	TRBD1	TRBJ2-5	CASSLQSGQGETQYF	TGCGCCAGCAGCTTGCAATCCGGACAGGGAGAGACCCAGTACTTC
-	TRBV5-1	TRBD1	TRBJ2-3	CASSSGQGLTDTQYF	TGCGCCAGCAGCTCAGGACAGGGCTTGACAGATACGCAGTATTTT
-	TRBV19	TRBD2	TRBJ2-3	CASSSDRTSGSETDTQYF	TGTGCCAGTAGTTCTGATCGGACTAGCGGGAGTGAGACAGATACGCAGTATTTT
-	TRBV19	-	TRBJ1-2	CATATGWRYGYTF	TGTGCCACCGCGACAGGATGGAGATATGGCTACACCTTC
few	TRBV5-1	TRBD1	TRBJ2-7	CASSSGVTGEDEQYF	TGCGCCAGCAGCTCGGGGGTGACAGGGGAGGACGAGCAGTACTTC
-	TRBV30	-	TRBJ1-1	CAWTPSRVMNTEAFF	TGTGCCTGGACCCCCAGCAGGGTCATGAACACTGAAGCTTTCTTT
-	TRBV24-1	-	TRBJ1-5	CATSDGGSNQPQHF	TGTGCCACCAGTGATGGGGGGAGCAATCAGCCCCAGCATTTT
-	TRBV7-9	-	TRBJ1-4	CASSSQGEKLFF	TGTGCCAGCAGCTCTCAGGGGGAAAAACTGTTTTTT
-	TRBV29-1	TRBD1	TRBJ1-2	CSVDGGTGGYYGYTF	TGCAGCGTTGATGGAGGGACAGGGGGGTACTATGGCTACACCTTC
few	TRBV5-1	TRBD1	TRBJ2-2	CASKGQGNTGELFF	TGCGCCAGCAAGGGACAGGGGAACACCGGGGAGCTGTTTTTT
-	TRBV28	-	TRBJ1-2	CASTLQGTYGYTF	TGTGCCAGCACCTTACAGGGTACCTATGGCTACACCTTC
-	TRBV29-1	-	TRBJ2-2	CSVELGSSANTGELFF	TGCAGCGTTGAACTCGGGAGCAGCGCGAACACCGGGGAGCTGTTTTTT
-	TRBV2	-	TRBJ2-1	CASTPQGIADEQFF	TGTGCCAGCACCCCCCAGGGAATAGCTGATGAGCAGTTCTTC
-	TRBV10-3	-	TRBJ1-1	CAISERGGADTEAFF	TGTGCCATCAGTGAGAGGGGGGGCGCGGACACTGAAGCTTTCTTT